This T cell receptor (beta chain) was profiled in a study of blood T cell repertoires in COVID-19. Sequencing was performed with immunoSEQ multiplex PCR; in TCRdb, only in-frame clones are kept and a portion is missing. The table shows tens of thousands of clones, with roughly 88% occurring only once. V gave up 6 bases and J gave up 0 bases; unmatched junction bases: 3. CDR3 size: 14 residues. The germline V gene encodes CDR1 MNHEY and CDR2 SMNVEV (reference sequence). The specimen was peripheral blood. The receptor's source is a man aged 45-60 years with active COVID-19. This chain joins TRBV27 and TRBJ1-1, with TRBD1 matching 8 bases. CDR3 residues: CASSRDRMNTEAFF. CDR3 coding DNA: TGTGCCAGCAGCCGGGACAGGATGAACACTGAAGCTTTCTTT.